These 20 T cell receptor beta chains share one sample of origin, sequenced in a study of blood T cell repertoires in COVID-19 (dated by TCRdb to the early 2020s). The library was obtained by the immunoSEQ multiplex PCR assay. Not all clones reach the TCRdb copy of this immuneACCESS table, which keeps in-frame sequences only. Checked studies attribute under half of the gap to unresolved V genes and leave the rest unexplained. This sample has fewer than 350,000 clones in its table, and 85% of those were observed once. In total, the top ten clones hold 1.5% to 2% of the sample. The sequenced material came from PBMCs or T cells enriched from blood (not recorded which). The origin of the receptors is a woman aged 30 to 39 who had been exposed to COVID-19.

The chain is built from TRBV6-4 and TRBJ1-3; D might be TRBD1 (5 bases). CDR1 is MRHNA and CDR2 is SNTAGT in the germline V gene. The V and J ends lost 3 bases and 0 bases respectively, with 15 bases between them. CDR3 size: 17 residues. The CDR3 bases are TGTGCCAGCAGTGATAGGAAGGGGTACTTCTCTGGAAACACCATATATTTT. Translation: CASSDRKGYFSGNTIYF.

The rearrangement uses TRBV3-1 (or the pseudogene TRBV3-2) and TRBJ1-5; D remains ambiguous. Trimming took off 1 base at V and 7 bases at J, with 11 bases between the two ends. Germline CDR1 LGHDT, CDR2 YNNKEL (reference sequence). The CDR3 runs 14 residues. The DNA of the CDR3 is TGTGCCAGCAGCCAAGGCTCCGGGTCCCAGCCCCAGCATTTT. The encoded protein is CASSQGSGSQPQHF.

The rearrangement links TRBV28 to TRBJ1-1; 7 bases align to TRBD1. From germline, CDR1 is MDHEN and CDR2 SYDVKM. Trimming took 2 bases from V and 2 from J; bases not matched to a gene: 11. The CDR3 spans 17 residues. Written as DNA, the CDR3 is TGTGCCAGCAGTTTACCTTACTCTCGGACAGGTAACACTGAAGCTTTCTTT. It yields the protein CASSLPYSRTGNTEAFF.

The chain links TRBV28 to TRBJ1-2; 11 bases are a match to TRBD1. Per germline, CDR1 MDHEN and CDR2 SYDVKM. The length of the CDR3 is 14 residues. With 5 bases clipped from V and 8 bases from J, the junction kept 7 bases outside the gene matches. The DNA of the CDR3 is TGTGCCAGCAGTAAGCGGACAGGGGGCGGAGGCTACACCTTC. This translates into CASSKRTGGGGYTF.

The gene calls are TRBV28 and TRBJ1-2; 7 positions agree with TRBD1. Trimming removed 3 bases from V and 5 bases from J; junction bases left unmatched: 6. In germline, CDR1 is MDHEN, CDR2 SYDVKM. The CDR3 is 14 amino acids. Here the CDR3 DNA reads TGTGCCAGCAGTTTTGGGGGACAGTCGTATGGCTACACCTTC. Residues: CASSFGGQSYGYTF.

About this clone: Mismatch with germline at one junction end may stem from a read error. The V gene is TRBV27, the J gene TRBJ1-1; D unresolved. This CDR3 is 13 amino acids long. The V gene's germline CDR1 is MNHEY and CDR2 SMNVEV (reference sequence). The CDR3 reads CASSLGSGPQKVF. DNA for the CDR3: TGTGCCAGCAGTTTGGGGAGTGGACCTCAAAAGGTATTT.

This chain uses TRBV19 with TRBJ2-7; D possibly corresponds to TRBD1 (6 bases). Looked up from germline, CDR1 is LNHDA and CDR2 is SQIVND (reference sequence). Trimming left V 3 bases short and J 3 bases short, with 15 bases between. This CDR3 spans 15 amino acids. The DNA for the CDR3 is TGTGCCAGTAGTATCCCCGACAGGCCGTACTACGAGCAGTACTTC. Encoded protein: CASSIPDRPYYEQYF. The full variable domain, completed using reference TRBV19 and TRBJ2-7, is DGGITQSPKYLFRKEGQNVTLSCEQNLNHDAMYWYRQDPGQGLRLIYYSQIVNDFQKGDIAEGYSVSREKKESFPLTVTSAQKNPTAFYLCASSIPDRPYYEQYFGPGTRLTVT.

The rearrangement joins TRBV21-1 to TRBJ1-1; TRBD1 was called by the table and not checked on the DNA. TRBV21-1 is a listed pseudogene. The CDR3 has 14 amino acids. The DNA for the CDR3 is TGTGCCAGCAGCGCCGTACATCGGAACACTGAAGCTTTCTTT. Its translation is CASSAVHRNTEAFF.

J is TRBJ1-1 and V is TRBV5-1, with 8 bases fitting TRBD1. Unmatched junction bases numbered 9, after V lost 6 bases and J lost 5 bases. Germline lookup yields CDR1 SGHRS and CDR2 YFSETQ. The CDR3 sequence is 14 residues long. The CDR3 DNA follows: TGCGCCAGCACCAGTGACAGGGGACGGACTGAAGCTTTCTTT. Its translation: CASTSDRGRTEAFF.

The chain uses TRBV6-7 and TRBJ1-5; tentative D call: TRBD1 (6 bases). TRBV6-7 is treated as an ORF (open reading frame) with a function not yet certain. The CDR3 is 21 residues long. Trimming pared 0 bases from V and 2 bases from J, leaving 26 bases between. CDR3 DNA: TGTGCCAGCAGTTACTCGAAAGGCTTTGCAGGGGTCGCGTACGGCAATCAGCCCCAGCATTTT. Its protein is CASSYSKGFAGVAYGNQPQHF.

DNA of the CDR3: TGTGCCAGCAGCTCGCAGGGGTCTGGGGCCAACGTCCTGACTTTC. The encoded protein is CASSSQGSGANVLTF. The V and J genes are TRBV11-3 and TRBJ2-6, with a weak D call TRBD1 (6 bases). V was shortened by 4 bases and J by 1 base, with 8 bases between the two germline ends. From germline, CDR1 is SGHNT and CDR2 YENEEA. This CDR3 contains 15 residues.

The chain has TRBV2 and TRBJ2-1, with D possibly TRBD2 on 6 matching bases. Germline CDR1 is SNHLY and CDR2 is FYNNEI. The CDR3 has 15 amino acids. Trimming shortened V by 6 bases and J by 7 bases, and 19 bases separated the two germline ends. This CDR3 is CASRRTGGKGNEQFF. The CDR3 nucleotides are TGTGCCAGCAGAAGGACCGGGGGAAAGGGTAATGAGCAGTTCTTC.

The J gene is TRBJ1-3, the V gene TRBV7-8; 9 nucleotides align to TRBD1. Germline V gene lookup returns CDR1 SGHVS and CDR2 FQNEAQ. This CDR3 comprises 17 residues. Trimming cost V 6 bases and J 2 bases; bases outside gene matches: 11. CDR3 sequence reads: CASRVEAGTGTGNTIYF. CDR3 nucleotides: TGTGCCAGCAGGGTCGAAGCCGGGACAGGGACTGGAAACACCATATATTTT.

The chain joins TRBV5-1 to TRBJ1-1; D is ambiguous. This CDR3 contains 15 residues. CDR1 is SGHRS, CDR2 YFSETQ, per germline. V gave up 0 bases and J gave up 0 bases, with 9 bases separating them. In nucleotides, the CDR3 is TGCGCCAGCAGCTTGGGCCCGGGGATGAACACTGAAGCTTTCTTT. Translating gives CASSLGPGMNTEAFF.

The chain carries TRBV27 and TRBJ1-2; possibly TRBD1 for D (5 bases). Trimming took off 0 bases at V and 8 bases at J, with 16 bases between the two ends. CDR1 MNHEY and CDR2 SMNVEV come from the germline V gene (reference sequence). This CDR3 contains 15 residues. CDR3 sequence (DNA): TGTGCCAGCAGTTTATCGCCGGGGGGTTGGCACGGCTACACCTTC. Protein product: CASSLSPGGWHGYTF.

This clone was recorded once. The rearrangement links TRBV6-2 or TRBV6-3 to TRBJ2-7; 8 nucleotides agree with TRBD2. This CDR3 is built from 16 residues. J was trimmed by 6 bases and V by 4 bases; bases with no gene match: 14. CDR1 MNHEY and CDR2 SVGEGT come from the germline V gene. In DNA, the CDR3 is TGTGCCAGCAGTTGTCCAGCGGGAGAACCGCTGTGCGAGCAGTACTTC. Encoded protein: CASSCPAGEPLCEQYF.

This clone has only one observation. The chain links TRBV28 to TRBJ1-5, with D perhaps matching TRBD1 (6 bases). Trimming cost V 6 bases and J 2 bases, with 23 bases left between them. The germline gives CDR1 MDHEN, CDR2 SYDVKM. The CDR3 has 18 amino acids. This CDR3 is CASSSTGISTYGNQPQHF. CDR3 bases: TGTGCCAGCAGCTCGACAGGAATCTCCACATATGGCAATCAGCCCCAGCATTTT.

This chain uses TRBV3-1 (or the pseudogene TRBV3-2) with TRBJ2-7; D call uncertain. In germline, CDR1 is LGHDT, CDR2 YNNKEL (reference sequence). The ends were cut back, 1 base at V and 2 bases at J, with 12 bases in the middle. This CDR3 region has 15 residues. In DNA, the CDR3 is TGTGCCAGCAGCCAAGGCCCCACAGACACCTACGAGCAGTACTTC. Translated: CASSQGPTDTYEQYF.

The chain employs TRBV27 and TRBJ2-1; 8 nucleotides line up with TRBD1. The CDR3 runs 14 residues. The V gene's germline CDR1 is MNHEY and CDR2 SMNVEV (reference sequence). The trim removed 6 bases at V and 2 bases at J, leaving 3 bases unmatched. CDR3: CASRHRGTYNEQFF. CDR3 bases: TGTGCCAGCAGGCACAGGGGGACCTACAATGAGCAGTTCTTC.

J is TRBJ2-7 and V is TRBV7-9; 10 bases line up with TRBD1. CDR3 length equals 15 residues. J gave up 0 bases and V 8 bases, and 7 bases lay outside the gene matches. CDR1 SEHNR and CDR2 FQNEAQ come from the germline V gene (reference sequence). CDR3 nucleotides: TGTGCCAGCCGGCCCGGGACAGGGGTCTCCTACGAGCAGTACTTC. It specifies CASRPGTGVSYEQYF.